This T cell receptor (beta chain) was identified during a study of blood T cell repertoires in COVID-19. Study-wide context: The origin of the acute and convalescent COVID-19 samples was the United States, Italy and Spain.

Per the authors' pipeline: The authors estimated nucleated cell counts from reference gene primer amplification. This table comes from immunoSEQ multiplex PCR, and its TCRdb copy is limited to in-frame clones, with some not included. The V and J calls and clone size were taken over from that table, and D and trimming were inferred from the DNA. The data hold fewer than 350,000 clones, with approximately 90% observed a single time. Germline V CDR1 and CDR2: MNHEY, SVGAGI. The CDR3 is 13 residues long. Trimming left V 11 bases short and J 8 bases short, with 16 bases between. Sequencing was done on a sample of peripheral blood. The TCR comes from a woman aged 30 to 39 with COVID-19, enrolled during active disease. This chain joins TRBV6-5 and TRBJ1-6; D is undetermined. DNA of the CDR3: TGTGCCGCAGGTAGAGGGTCTCATTCACCCCTCCACTTT. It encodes CAAGRGSHSPLHF.